These 19 T cell receptor beta chains originate from one sample sequenced in a study of Ad26.COV2.S vaccination and SARS-CoV-2 variants. Indicated treatment: roughly 19 received Ad26.COV2.S at low or high dose, single or two shots; about five received placebo; per-sample allocation not given. Repertoires come from day 63 after the first vaccine or placebo injection. Profiled with immunoSEQ multiplex PCR; TCRdb holds only in-frame clones, not every one. Of fewer than 600,000 clones listed, about nine tenths are singletons. Here the sequenced sample was peripheral blood, taken in a trial of Ad26.COV2.S vaccine versus placebo. The receptors come from a person aged 18 to 65 who received the Ad26.COV2.S COVID-19 vaccine or a placebo.

The J gene is TRBJ1-1, the V gene TRBV27, with a weak D call TRBD1 (6 bases). The V end lost 5 bases, the J end lost 0 bases, and 19 bases lay between the germline ends. CDR3 size: 17 residues. Per the germline V gene, CDR1 is MNHEY and CDR2 is SMNVEV (reference sequence). The CDR3, as DNA: TGTGCCAGCAGTACAATATTCCCAGGGGCTGTGAACACTGAAGCTTTCTTT. It codes for CASSTIFPGAVNTEAFF.

The chain employs TRBV6-6 and TRBJ1-1; D is uncertain. Trimming shortened V by 3 bases and J by 0 bases, and 14 bases separated the two germline ends. The CDR3 runs to 16 residues. Germline values: CDR1 MNHNY, CDR2 SVGAGI (reference sequence). The CDR3 DNA reads TGTGCCAGCAGTTATCCCCCAGGCACGATGAACACTGAAGCTTTCTTT. It yields the protein CASSYPPGTMNTEAFF.

This clone was detected a few times. The chain couples TRBV15 to TRBJ1-5, with 9 bases aligning to TRBD1. This CDR3 is 14 amino acids long. V lost 3 bases, J lost 4 bases, and 1 base stayed unmatched. CDR1 is LNHNV and CDR2 is YYDKDF in the germline V gene (reference sequence). Here the CDR3 reads CATSRGTGNQPQHF. The CDR3 coding sequence is TGTGCCACCAGCAGGGGGACAGGGAATCAGCCCCAGCATTTT. The full variable domain, its missing parts supplied by reference TRBV15 and TRBJ1-5, is DAMVIQNPRYQVTQFGKPVTLSCSQTLNHNVMYWYQQKSSQAPKLLFHYYDKDFNNEADTPDNFQSRRPNTSFCFLDIRSPGLGDTAMYLCATSRGTGNQPQHFGDGTRLSIL.

The V and J genes are TRBV19 and TRBJ2-1; 10 nucleotides agree with TRBD1. From germline, CDR1 is LNHDA and CDR2 SQIVND (reference sequence). V gave up 4 bases and J gave up 8 bases; unmatched junction bases: 14. This CDR3 has 17 residues. The CDR3 protein is CASSRGQGTGGGYEQFF. CDR3 bases: TGTGCCAGTAGTAGGGGACAGGGGACCGGCGGCGGGTATGAGCAGTTCTTC.

This chain joins TRBV25-1 and TRBJ1-3; no firm D call. V was cut by 4 bases and J by 2 bases, with 9 bases left in between. This CDR3 comprises 14 residues. From germline, CDR1 is MGHDK and CDR2 SYGVNS. CDR3 residues: CASSAWGTGNTIYF. The CDR3 DNA sequence: TGTGCCAGCAGTGCCTGGGGAACTGGAAACACCATATATTTT.

The chain is built from TRBV7-9 and TRBJ1-4; perhaps TRBD1 as D (6 bases). Germline values: CDR1 SEHNR, CDR2 FQNEAQ (reference sequence). The CDR3 contains 15 residues. Trimming took 5 bases from V and 7 from J, leaving 17 bases between them. The CDR3, as DNA: TGTGCCAGCAGCCCCCCGGGGGGCCGCCCTGAAAAACTGTTTTTT. Translation: CASSPPGGRPEKLFF.

The rearrangement joins TRBV7-9 to TRBJ2-5; D ambiguous. CDR1 is SEHNR and CDR2 is FQNEAQ in the germline V gene (reference sequence). The CDR3 extends over 11 amino acids. V lost 5 bases to trimming and J lost 13 bases, with 14 bases between them. The CDR3 reads CASSPAGPPYF. The DNA for the CDR3 is TGTGCCAGCAGCCCCGCCGGGCCCCCGTACTTC.

The chain joins TRBV27 to TRBJ2-1; TRBD1 matches at 7 bases. The V gene end was trimmed by 4 bases and the J gene end by 8 bases; junction bases not matched to a gene: 2. This CDR3 is 12 amino acids long. Germline CDR1 is MNHEY and CDR2 is SMNVEV (reference sequence). As DNA, the CDR3 is TGTGCCAGCAGTTCTCAGGGGGATGAGCAGTTCTTC. Translating it yields CASSSQGDEQFF.

This clone was recorded once. The chain joins TRBV7-2 to TRBJ1-3, with D hard to call. The germline gives CDR1 SGHTA, CDR2 FQGNSA. CDR3 size: 13 residues. The V and J ends lost 3 bases and 1 base respectively, with 4 bases between them. Written as DNA, the CDR3 is TGTGCCAGCAGCTTCTTGTCTGGAAACACCATATATTTT. This gives the protein CASSFLSGNTIYF.

This sequence joins TRBV19 and TRBJ2-7; D gene ambiguous. V gave up 2 bases and J gave up 5 bases, with 7 bases separating them. In germline, CDR1 is LNHDA, CDR2 SQIVND (reference sequence). The CDR3 is 12 residues long. The CDR3 DNA reads TGTGCCAGTAGTATACGCCCGAACGAGCAGTACTTC. Protein product: CASSIRPNEQYF.

V usage is TRBV7-9 and J usage is TRBJ2-5, with D uncertain. The CDR3 has 15 residues. Germline CDR1 and CDR2: SEHNR and FQNEAQ (reference sequence). The V end was cut by 2 bases, the J end by 2 bases, with 12 bases between. The chain's CDR3 is CASSLMGNQQETQYF. The DNA for the CDR3 is TGTGCCAGCAGCTTAATGGGGAACCAGCAAGAGACCCAGTACTTC.

The CDR3 DNA is TGTGCCAGCAGCTTACAGAGCTACAACACTGAAGCTTTCTTT. This sequence encodes CASSLQSYNTEAFF. The J gene is TRBJ1-1, the V gene TRBV7-9; D is ambiguous. There are 14 residues in the CDR3. V gave up 2 bases and J gave up 2 bases, with 9 bases separating them. CDR1 and CDR2 from the germline V gene are SEHNR and FQNEAQ (reference sequence).

The genes are TRBV2 and TRBJ2-7; TRBD1 matches at 8 bases. From germline, CDR1 is SNHLY and CDR2 FYNNEI. With 6 bases clipped from V and 1 base from J, the junction kept 5 bases outside the gene matches. There are 14 residues in the CDR3. CDR3 sequence (DNA): TGTGCCAGCAGCCGACAGGGGTTTTCCTACGAGCAGTACTTC. Translated, it gives CASSRQGFSYEQYF.

A few counts support this clone. The V and J genes are TRBV7-9 and TRBJ2-1, with D uncertain. Per germline, CDR1 SEHNR and CDR2 FQNEAQ (reference sequence). The CDR3 covers 12 residues. Trimming removed 5 bases at V and 6 bases at J, with 8 bases between. CDR3 region: CASSQSANEQFF. DNA for the CDR3: TGTGCCAGCAGCCAGTCGGCCAATGAGCAGTTCTTC.

The genes are TRBV9 and TRBJ2-1; 7 bases line up with TRBD2. Germline CDR1 SGDLS, CDR2 YYNGEE. V lost 0 bases and J lost 6; bases outside the gene matches: 12. The CDR3 totals 17 residues. CDR3 amino acids: CASSVDLYSGKGNEQFF. In DNA, the CDR3 is TGTGCCAGCAGCGTAGATTTGTACAGCGGGAAGGGCAATGAGCAGTTCTTC. The full variable domain, in which reference TRBV9 and TRBJ2-1 provide the parts outside the CDR3, is DSGVTQTPKHLITATGQRVTLRCSPRSGDLSVYWYQQSLDQGLQFLIQYYNGEERAKGNILERFSAQQFPDLHSELNLSSLELGDSALYFCASSVDLYSGKGNEQFFGPGTRLTVL.

The V call is TRBV5-1, the J call TRBJ2-1; perhaps TRBD2 as D (5 bases). Trimming shortened V by 3 bases and J by 8 bases, and 15 bases separated the two germline ends. This CDR3 contains 14 residues. From germline, CDR1 is SGHRS and CDR2 YFSETQ. As DNA, the CDR3 is TGCGCCAGCAGCTCCAATGTATGGGGAGATGAGCAGTTCTTC. It codes for CASSSNVWGDEQFF.

The chain has TRBV6-5 and TRBJ2-3; TRBD1 matches 7 bases. The CDR3 is made up of 15 amino acids. CDR1 and CDR2 (germline): MNHEY, SVGAGI. Unmatched junction bases numbered 8, after V lost 7 bases and J lost 1 base. DNA for the CDR3: TGTGCCAGCAAAAAGGGGGCGTGGGGCACAGATACGCAGTATTTT. It yields the protein CASKKGAWGTDTQYF.

The chain uses TRBV3-1 (or the pseudogene TRBV3-2) and TRBJ2-3, with D perhaps matching TRBD1 or TRBD2 (5 bases each). Germline loops: CDR1 LGHDT, CDR2 YNNKEL (reference sequence). This CDR3 is 15 amino acids long. Trimming removed 7 bases at V and 8 bases at J, with 22 bases between. The CDR3 is CASNPGSRGMGTQYF. Written as DNA, the CDR3 is TGTGCCAGCAACCCAGGCAGCCGGGGCATGGGTACGCAGTATTTT.

CDR3 protein: CASSSPFGGGRGDTQYF. The CDR3 DNA reads TGTGCCAGCAGCTCCCCCTTTGGGGGAGGGCGAGGAGATACGCAGTATTTT. The rearrangement links TRBV7-6 to TRBJ2-3; 7 bases map to TRBD2. CDR1 SGHVS and CDR2 FNYEAQ come from the germline V gene. Trimming removed 4 bases from V and 5 bases from J; junction bases left unmatched: 15. The CDR3 is 17 amino acids.